These 5 T cell receptor beta chains came from one sample sequenced in a study of beta chain features in type 1 diabetes. cDNA synthesis used the whole RNA isolate, giving expressed TCRB sequences. TCRdb's table, derived via immunoSEQ multiplex PCR, lists solely in-frame clones and lacks some. The table includes fewer than 200,000 clones, about 8.1% detected once. The sample taken for sequencing was central memory CD4+ T cells from blood. The receptor set was obtained from a man between 18 and 35 years old in good health.

The rearrangement links TRBV6-1 to TRBJ2-1; D may be TRBD2 (5 bases). Trimming took 6 bases from V and 2 from J, leaving 8 bases between them. The length of the CDR3 is 13 residues. Germline loops: CDR1 MNHNS, CDR2 SASEGT. CDR3 in DNA: TGTGCCAGCAGCCAGGAGGCCTACAATGAGCAGTTCTTC. Its translation is CASSQEAYNEQFF.

V usage is TRBV5-1 and J usage is TRBJ2-7, with D maybe TRBD1 (6 bases). The CDR3 spans 15 residues. The germline CDR1 and CDR2 sequences are SGHRS and YFSETQ. V gave up 4 bases and J gave up 5 bases, with 19 bases separating them. CDR3 amino acids: CASSGQTGQQDEQYF. Here the CDR3 DNA reads TGCGCCAGCAGCGGGCAGACAGGTCAGCAAGACGAGCAGTACTTC.

The rearrangement uses TRBV6-6 and TRBJ2-3, with a possible D match to TRBD2 (5 bases). Trimming removed 2 bases from V and 10 bases from J, with 13 bases in between. Germline V gene lookup returns CDR1 MNHNY and CDR2 SVGAGI (reference sequence). This CDR3 has 13 residues. The CDR3 DNA sequence: TGTGCCAGCAGTTACCTTGACCGGCGGGCGCAGTATTTT. Translation: CASSYLDRRAQYF.

This chain joins TRBV4-2 and TRBJ1-6; 8 bases agree with TRBD1. CDR3 length equals 17 residues. Trimming removed 4 bases from V and 0 bases from J; junction bases left unmatched: 5. Per the germline V gene, CDR1 is LGHNA and CDR2 is YNFKEQ. CDR3 in DNA: TGTGCCAGCAGCCCGCAACAGGGGGACTCCTATAATTCACCCCTCCACTTT. It encodes CASSPQQGDSYNSPLHF.

This clone was observed at least ten times. The rearrangement joins TRBV4-2 to TRBJ2-3, with a possible D match to TRBD2 (6 bases). The V gene's germline CDR1 is LGHNA and CDR2 YNFKEQ. The V end was cut by 1 base, the J end by 4 bases, with 9 bases between. The CDR3 loop spans 14 amino acids. CDR3 loop: CASSQVLAPDTQYF. The DNA of the CDR3 is TGTGCCAGCAGCCAAGTCCTAGCGCCAGATACGCAGTATTTT.